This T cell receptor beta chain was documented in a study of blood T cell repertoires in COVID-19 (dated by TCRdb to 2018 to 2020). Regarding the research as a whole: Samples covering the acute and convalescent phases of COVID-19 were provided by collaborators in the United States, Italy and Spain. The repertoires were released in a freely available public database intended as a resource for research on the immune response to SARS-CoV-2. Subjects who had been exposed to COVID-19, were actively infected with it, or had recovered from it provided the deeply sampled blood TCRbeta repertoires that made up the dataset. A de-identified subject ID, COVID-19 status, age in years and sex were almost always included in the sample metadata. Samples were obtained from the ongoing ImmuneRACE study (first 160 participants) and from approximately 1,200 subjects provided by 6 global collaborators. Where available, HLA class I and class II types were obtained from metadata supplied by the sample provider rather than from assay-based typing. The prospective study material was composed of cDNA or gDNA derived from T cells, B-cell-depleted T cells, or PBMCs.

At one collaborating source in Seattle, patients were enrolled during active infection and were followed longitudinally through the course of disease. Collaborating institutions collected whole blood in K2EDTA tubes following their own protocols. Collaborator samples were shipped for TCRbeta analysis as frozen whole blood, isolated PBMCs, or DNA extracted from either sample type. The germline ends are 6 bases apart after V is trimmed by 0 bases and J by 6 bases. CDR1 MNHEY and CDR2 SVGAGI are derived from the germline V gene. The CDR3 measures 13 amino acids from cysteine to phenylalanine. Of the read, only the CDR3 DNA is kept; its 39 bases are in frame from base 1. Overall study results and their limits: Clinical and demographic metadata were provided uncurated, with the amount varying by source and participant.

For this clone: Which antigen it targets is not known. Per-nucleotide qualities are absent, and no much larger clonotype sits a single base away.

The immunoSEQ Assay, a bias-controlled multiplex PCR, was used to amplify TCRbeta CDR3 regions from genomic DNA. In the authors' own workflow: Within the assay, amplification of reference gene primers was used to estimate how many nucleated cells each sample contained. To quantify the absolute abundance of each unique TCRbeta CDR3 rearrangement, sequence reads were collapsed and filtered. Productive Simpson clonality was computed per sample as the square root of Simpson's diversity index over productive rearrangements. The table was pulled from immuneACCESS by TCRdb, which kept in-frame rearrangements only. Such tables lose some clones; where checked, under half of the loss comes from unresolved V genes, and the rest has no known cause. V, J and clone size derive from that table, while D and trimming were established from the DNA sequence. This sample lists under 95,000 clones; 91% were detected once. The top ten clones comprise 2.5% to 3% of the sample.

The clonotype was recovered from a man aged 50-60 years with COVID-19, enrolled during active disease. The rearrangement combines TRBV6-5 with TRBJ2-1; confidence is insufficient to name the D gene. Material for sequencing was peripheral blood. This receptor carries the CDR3 CASSYSRANEQFF. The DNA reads TGTGCCAGCAGTTACTCTAGAGCCAATGAGCAGTTCTTC.